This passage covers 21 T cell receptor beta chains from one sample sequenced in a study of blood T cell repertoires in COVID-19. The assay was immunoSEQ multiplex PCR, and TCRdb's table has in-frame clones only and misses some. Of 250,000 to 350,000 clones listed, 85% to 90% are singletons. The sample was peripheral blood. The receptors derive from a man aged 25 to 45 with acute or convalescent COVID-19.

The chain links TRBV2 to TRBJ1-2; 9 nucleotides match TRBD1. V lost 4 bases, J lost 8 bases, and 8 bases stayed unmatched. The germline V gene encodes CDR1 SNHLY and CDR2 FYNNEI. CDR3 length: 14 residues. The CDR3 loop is CASSGLGQGRGYTF. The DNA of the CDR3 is TGTGCCAGCAGTGGACTGGGACAGGGTAGAGGCTACACCTTC. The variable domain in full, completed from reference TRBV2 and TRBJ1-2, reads EPEVTQTPSHQVTQMGQEVILRCVPISNHLYFYWYRQILGQKVEFLVSFYNNEISEKSEIFDDQFSVERPDGSNFTLKIRSTKLEDSAMYFCASSGLGQGRGYTFGSGTRLTVV.

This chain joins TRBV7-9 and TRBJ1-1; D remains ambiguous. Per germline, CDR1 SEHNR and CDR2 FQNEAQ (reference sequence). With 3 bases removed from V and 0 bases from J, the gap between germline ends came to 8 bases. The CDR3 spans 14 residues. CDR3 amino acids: CASSLGRVNTEAFF. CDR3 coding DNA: TGTGCCAGCAGCTTGGGGAGGGTGAACACTGAAGCTTTCTTT.

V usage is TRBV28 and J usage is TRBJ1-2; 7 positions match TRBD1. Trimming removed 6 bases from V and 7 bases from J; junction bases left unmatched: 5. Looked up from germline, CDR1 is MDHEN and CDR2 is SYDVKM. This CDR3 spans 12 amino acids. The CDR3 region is CASRRQGGGYTF. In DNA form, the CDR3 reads TGTGCCAGCAGACGACAGGGAGGTGGCTACACCTTC.

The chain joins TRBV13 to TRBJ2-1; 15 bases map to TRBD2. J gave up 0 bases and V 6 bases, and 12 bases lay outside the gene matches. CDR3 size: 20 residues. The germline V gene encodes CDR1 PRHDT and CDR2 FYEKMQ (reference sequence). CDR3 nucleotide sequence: TGTGCCAGCAGATCCATGACCGGGACTAGCGGGGGGAGCTCCTACAATGAGCAGTTCTTC. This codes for CASRSMTGTSGGSSYNEQFF.

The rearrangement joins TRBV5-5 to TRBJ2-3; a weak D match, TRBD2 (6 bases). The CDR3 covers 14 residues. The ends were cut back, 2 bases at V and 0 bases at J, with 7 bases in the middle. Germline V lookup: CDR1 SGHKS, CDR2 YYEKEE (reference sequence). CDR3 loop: CASSLSGSTDTQYF. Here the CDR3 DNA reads TGTGCCAGCAGCTTAAGCGGGAGCACAGATACGCAGTATTTT.

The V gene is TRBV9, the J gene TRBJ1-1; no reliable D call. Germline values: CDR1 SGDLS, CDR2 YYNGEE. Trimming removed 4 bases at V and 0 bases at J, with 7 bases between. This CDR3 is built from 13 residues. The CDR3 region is CASSLAMNTEAFF. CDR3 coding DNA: TGTGCCAGCAGCCTAGCTATGAACACTGAAGCTTTCTTT.

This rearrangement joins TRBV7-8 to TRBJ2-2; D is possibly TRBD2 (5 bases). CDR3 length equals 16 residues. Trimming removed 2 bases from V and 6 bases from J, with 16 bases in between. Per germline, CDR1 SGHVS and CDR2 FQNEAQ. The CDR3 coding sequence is TGTGCCAGCAGCTTAATCCGGGAACAATACGCCGGGGAGCTGTTTTTT. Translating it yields CASSLIREQYAGELFF.

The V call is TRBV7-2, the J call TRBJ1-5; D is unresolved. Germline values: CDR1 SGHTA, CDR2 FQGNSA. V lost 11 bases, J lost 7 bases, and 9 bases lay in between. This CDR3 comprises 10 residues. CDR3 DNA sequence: TGTGCCTCAAGCGCCCAGCCCCAGCATTTT. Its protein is CASSAQPQHF.

In DNA form, the CDR3 reads TGTGCCAGCAGCGAGCAACGCAATCAGCCCCAGCATTTT. Encoded protein: CASSEQRNQPQHF. The genes are TRBV7-8 and TRBJ1-5; D is uncertain. Germline CDR1 and CDR2: SGHVS and FQNEAQ. V was shortened by 5 bases and J by 2 bases, with 7 bases between the two germline ends. The CDR3 has 13 amino acids.

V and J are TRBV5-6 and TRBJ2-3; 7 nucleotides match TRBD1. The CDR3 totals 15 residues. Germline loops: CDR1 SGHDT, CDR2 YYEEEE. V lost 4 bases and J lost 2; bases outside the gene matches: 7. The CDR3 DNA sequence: TGTGCCAGCAGCATATTCACAGGGGTCACAGATACGCAGTATTTT. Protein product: CASSIFTGVTDTQYF.

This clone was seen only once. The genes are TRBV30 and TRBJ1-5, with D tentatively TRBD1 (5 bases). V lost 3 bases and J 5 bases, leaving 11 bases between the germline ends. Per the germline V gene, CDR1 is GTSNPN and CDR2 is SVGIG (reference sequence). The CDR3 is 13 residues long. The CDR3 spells CAWSHGGDQPQHF. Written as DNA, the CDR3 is TGTGCCTGGAGCCACGGGGGGGATCAGCCCCAGCATTTT. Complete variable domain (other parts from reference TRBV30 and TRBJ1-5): SQTIHQWPATLVQPVGSPLSLECTVEGTSNPNLYWYRQAAGRGLQLLFYSVGIGQISSEVPQNLSASRPQDRQFILSSKKLLLSDSGFYLCAWSHGGDQPQHFGDGTRLSIL.

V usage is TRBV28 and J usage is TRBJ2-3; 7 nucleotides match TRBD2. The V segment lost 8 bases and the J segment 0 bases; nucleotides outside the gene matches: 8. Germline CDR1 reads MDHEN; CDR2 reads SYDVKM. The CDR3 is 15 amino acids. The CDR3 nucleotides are TGTGCCAGCGATTCGGCGGGGGTAAGCACAGATACGCAGTATTTT. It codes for CASDSAGVSTDTQYF.

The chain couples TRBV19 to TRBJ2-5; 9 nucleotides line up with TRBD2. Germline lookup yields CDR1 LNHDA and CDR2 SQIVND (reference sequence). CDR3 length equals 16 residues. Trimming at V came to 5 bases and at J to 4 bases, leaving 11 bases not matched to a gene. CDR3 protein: CASSAARGGAIETQYF. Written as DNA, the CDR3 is TGTGCCAGTAGTGCCGCTCGCGGGGGGGCCATAGAGACCCAGTACTTC.

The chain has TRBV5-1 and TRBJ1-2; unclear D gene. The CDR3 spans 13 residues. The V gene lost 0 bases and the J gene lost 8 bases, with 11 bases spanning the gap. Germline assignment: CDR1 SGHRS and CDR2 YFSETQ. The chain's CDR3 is CASSLDGGRGYTF. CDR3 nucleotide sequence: TGCGCCAGCAGCTTGGATGGAGGGAGAGGCTACACCTTC.

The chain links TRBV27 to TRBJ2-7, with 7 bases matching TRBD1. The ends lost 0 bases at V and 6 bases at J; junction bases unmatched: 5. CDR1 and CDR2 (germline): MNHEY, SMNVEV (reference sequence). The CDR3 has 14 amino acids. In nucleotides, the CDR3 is TGTGCCAGCAGTTTATCGACAGGGTCTGGCGAGCAGTACTTC. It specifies CASSLSTGSGEQYF.

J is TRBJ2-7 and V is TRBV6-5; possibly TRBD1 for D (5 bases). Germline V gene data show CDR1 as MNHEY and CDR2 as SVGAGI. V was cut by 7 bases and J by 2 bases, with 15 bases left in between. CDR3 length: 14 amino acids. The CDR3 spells CASTQRTSTYEQYF. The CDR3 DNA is TGTGCCAGCACCCAGAGGACAAGCACCTACGAGCAGTACTTC.

The CDR3 nucleotides read TGCGCCAGCAGTTCGACAGGTGATACCCAGCATTTT. This gives the protein CASSSTGDTQHF. The J gene is TRBJ1-5, the V gene TRBV10-2; D is possibly TRBD1 (6 bases). Trimming pared 5 bases from V and 11 bases from J, leaving 13 bases between. The CDR3 loop spans 12 amino acids. CDR1 WSHSY and CDR2 SAAADI come from the germline V gene.

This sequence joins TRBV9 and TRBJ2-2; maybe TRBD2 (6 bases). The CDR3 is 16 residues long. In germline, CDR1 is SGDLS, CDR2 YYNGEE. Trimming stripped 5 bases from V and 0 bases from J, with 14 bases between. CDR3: CASSRREATNTGELFF. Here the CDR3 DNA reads TGTGCCAGCAGTCGTAGGGAGGCGACGAACACCGGGGAGCTGTTTTTT.

CDR3 bases: TGTGCCAGCAGGGGAACAGGATCCTATGGCTACACCTTC. This sequence encodes CASRGTGSYGYTF. The rearrangement joins TRBV25-1 to TRBJ1-2; tentative D call: TRBD1 (5 bases). The V gene lost 6 bases and the J gene lost 4 bases, with 12 bases spanning the gap. This CDR3 has 13 residues. CDR1 is MGHDK and CDR2 is SYGVNS in the germline V gene.

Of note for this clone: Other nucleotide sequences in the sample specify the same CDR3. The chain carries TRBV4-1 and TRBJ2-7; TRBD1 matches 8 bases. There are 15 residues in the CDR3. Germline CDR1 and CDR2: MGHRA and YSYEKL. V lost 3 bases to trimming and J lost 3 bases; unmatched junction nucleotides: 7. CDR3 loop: CASSQRTGSSYEQYF. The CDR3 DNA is TGCGCCAGCAGCCAGCGGACAGGGTCGAGCTACGAGCAGTACTTC.

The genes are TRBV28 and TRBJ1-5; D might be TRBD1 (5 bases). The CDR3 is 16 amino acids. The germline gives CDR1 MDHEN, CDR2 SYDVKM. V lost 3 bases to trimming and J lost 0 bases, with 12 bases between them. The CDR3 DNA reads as TGTGCCAGCAGTTTTGGGGAGGGGATTAGCAATCAGCCCCAGCATTTT. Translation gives CASSFGEGISNQPQHF.